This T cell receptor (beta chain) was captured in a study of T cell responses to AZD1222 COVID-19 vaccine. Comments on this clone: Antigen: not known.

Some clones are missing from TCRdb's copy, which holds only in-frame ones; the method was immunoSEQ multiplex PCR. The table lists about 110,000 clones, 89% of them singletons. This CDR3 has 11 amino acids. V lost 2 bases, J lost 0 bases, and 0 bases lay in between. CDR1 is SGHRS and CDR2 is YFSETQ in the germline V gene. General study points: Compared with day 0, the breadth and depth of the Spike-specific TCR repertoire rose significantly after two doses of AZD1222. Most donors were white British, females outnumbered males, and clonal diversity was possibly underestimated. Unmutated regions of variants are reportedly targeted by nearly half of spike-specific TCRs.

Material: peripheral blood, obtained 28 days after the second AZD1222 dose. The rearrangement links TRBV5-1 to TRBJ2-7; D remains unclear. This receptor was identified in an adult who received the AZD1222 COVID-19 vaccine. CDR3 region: CASSFSYEQYF. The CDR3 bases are TGCGCCAGCAGCTTCTCCTACGAGCAGTACTTC.